The 8 T cell receptor beta chains below come from one sample, sequenced in a study of blood T cell repertoires in COVID-19 (dated by TCRdb to the early 2020s). The library was built by means of the immunoSEQ multiplex PCR assay. TCRdb provides this immuneACCESS table in a form limited to in-frame rearrangements. Some clones are lacking; in checked studies, under half of them reflect an unresolved V gene, and why the rest are absent is not known. The sample has approximately 190,000 clones on record, about four fifths of them singletons. Clones ranked in the top ten supply 6.9% of the sample. Material: peripheral blood. The receptors stem from a man aged 60-69 years with acute or convalescent COVID-19.

The chain couples TRBV6-5 to TRBJ1-3, with unresolved D. The V end was cut by 2 bases, the J end by 0 bases, with 11 bases between. CDR3 length: 16 residues. CDR1 and CDR2 from the germline V gene are MNHEY and SVGAGI. The CDR3 sequence is CASSYLSSHSGNTIYF. CDR3 bases: TGTGCCAGCAGTTACCTCAGTTCCCACTCTGGAAACACCATATATTTT.

The chain couples TRBV7-3 to TRBJ2-3; a possible D gene is TRBD2 (6 bases). V lost 2 bases and J 1 base, leaving 10 bases between the germline ends. Germline V CDR1 and CDR2: SGHTA, FQGTGA. CDR3 length: 15 amino acids. CDR3 sequence: CASSLGASGTDTQYF. The CDR3 DNA reads TGTGCCAGCAGCTTAGGTGCTAGCGGCACAGATACGCAGTATTTT.

This chain links TRBV10-1 with TRBJ1-1; no firm D call. With 0 bases removed from V and 1 base from J, the gap between germline ends came to 6 bases. The CDR3 loop spans 14 amino acids. The germline V gene has CDR1 WNHNN and CDR2 SYGVQD (reference sequence). For the CDR3, the DNA is TGCGCCAGCAGTGAGTCGGGGAGGAACACTGAAGCTTTCTTT. It is translated as CASSESGRNTEAFF.

This sequence joins TRBV9 and TRBJ2-3; 8 bases are a match to TRBD2. Trimming cost V 2 bases and J 4 bases; bases outside gene matches: 6. The germline gives CDR1 SGDLS, CDR2 YYNGEE. This CDR3 has 15 residues. CDR3: CASSVGLAGPDTQYF. The CDR3 DNA is TGTGCCAGCAGCGTCGGACTAGCCGGGCCAGATACGCAGTATTTT.

This clone was recorded a few times. J is TRBJ2-5 and V is TRBV9; TRBD2 agrees at 11 bases. Germline V lookup: CDR1 SGDLS, CDR2 YYNGEE. The CDR3 has 15 residues. Trimming removed 4 bases from V and 1 base from J; junction bases left unmatched: 3. The CDR3 region is CASSPSGGLQETQYF. The CDR3 region has the DNA TGTGCCAGCAGCCCTAGCGGGGGGCTCCAAGAGACCCAGTACTTC.

This clone appeared a few times. The chain links TRBV12-3 or TRBV12-4 to TRBJ2-1; 8 bases line up with TRBD1. The V gene end was trimmed by 5 bases and the J gene end by 10 bases; junction bases not matched to a gene: 7. The CDR3 is made up of 13 amino acids. The CDR3 reads CASSPDREREQFF. The CDR3 DNA is TGTGCCAGCAGTCCGGACAGGGAACGGGAGCAGTTCTTC.

V and J are TRBV4-3 and TRBJ2-7; TRBD2 might be the D (5 bases). Trimming pared 0 bases from V and 3 bases from J, leaving 12 bases between. CDR3 length equals 15 residues. The germline CDR1 and CDR2 sequences are LGHNA and YSLEER. The CDR3 loop is CASSQEEGTSYEQYF. In nucleotides, the CDR3 is TGCGCCAGCAGCCAAGAAGAGGGAACTAGCTACGAGCAGTACTTC.

The V and J genes are TRBV19 and TRBJ2-4; 7 bases line up with TRBD1. The CDR3 has 14 residues. Germline V gives CDR1 LNHDA, CDR2 SQIVND (reference sequence). With 4 bases clipped from V and 6 bases from J, the junction kept 6 bases outside the gene matches. The CDR3 sequence is CASSTRDRPNIQYF. CDR3 coding DNA: TGTGCCAGTAGTACTAGGGACAGACCAAACATTCAGTACTTC.